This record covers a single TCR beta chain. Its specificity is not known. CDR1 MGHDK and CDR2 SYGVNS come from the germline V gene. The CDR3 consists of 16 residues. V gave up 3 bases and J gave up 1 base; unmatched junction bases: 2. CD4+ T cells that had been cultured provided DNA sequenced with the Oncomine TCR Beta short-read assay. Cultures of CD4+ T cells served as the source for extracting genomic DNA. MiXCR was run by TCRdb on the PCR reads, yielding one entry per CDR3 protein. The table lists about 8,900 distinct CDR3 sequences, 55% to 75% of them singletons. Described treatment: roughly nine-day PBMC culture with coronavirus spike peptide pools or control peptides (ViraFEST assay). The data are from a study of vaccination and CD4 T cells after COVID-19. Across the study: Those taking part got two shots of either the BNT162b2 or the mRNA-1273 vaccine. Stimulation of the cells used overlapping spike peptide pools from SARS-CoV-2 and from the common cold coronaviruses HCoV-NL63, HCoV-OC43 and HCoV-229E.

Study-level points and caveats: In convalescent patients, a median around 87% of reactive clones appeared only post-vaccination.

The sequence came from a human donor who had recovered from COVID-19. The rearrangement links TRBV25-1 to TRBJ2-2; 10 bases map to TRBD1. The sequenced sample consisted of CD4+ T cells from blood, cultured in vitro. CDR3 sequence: CASSDWDRGNTGELFF. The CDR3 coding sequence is TGTGCCAGCAGTGATTGGGACAGGGGGAACACCGGGGAGCTGTTTTTT.